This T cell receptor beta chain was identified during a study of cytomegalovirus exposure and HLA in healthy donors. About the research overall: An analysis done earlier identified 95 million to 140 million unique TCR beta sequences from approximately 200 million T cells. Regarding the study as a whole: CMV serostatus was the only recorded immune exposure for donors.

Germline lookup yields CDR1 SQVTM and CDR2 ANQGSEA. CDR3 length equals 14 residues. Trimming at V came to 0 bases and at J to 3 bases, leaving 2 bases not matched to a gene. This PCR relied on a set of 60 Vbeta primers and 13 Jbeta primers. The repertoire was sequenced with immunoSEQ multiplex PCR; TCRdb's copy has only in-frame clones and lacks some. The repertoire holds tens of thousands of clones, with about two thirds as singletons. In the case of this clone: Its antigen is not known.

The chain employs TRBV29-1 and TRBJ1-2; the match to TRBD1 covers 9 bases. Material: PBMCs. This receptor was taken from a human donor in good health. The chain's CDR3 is CSVEEDRGYYGYTF. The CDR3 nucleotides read TGCAGCGTTGAAGAGGACAGGGGTTACTATGGCTACACCTTC.